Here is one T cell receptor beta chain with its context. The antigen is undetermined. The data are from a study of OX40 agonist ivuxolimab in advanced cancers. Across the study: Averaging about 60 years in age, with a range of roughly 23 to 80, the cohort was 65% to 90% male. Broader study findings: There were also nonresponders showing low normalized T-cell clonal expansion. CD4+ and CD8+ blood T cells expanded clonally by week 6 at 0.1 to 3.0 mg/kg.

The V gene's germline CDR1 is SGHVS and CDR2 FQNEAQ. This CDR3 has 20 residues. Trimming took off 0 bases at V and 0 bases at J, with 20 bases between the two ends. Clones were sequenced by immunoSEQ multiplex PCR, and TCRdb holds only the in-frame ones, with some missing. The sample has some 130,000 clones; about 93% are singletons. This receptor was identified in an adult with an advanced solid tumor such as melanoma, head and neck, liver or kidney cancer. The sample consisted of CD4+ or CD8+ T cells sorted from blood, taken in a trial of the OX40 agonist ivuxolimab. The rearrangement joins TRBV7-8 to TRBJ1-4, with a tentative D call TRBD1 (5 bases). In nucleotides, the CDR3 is TGTGCCAGCAGCTTAGCCCCTCCGAGGGTGCTGGGGGCAACTAATGAAAAACTGTTTTTT. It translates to CASSLAPPRVLGATNEKLFF.